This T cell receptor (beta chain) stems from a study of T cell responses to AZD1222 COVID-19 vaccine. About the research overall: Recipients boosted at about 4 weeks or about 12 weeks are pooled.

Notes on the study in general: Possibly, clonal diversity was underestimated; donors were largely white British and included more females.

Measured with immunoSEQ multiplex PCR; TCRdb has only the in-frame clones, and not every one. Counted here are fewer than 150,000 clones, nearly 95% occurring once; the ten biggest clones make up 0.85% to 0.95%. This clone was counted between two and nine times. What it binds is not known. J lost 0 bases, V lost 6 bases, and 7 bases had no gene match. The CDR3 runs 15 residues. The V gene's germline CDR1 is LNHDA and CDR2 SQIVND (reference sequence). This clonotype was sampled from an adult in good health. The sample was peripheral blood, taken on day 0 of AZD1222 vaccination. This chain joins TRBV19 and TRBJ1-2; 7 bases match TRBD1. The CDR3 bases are TGTGCCAGTAGGCAGAAGACAGGGCCTAACTATGGCTACACCTTC. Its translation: CASRQKTGPNYGYTF.